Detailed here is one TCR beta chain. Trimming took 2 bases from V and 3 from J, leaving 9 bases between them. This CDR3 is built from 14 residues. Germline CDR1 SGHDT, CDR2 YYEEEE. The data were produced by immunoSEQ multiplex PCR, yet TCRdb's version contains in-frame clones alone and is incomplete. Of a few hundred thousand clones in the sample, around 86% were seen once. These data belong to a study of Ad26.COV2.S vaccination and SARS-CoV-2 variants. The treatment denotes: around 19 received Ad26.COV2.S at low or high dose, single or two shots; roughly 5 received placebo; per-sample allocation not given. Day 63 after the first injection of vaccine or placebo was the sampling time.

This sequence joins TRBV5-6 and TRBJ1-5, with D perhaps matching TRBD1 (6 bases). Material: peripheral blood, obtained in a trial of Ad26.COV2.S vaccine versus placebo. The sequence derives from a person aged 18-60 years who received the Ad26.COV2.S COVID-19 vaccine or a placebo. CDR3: CASSLTGYNQPQHF. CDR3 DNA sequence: TGTGCCAGCAGCTTAACAGGGTACAATCAGCCCCAGCATTTT. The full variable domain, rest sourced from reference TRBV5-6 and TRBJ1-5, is DAGVTQSPTHLIKTRGQQVTLRCSPKSGHDTVSWYQQALGQGPQFIFQYYEEEERQRGNFPDRFSGHQFPNYSSELNVNALLLGDSALYLCASSLTGYNQPQHFGDGTRLSIL.